This entry lists 13 T cell receptor beta chains sequenced from one sample in a study of cytomegalovirus exposure and HLA in healthy donors. Data came from immunoSEQ multiplex PCR; TCRdb stores just in-frame clones and leaves some out. The data contain some 46,000 clones, around nine tenths of them singletons. The sequencing input was PBMCs. Every receptor here comes from a man aged 18 to 35 in good health and CMV-seronegative.

V and J are TRBV29-1 and TRBJ2-1, with TRBD1 matching over 9 bases. This CDR3 has 13 residues. Germline CDR1 reads SQVTM; CDR2 reads ANQGSEA. V was clipped by 6 bases and J by 7 bases; unmatched bases: 7. CDR3 coding DNA: TGCAGCGTCGTAAGGGACAGGGCAAATGAGCAGTTCTTC. Residues: CSVVRDRANEQFF.

The chain combines TRBV5-1 with TRBJ1-2; 8 bases align to TRBD1. V gave up 0 bases and J gave up 6 bases; unmatched junction bases: 4. Germline V lookup: CDR1 SGHRS, CDR2 YFSETQ. The CDR3 loop spans 14 amino acids. This CDR3 is CASSLEYRGNGYTF. CDR3 sequence (DNA): TGCGCCAGCAGCTTGGAATACAGGGGGAATGGCTACACCTTC.

Written as DNA, the CDR3 is TGTGCCACCAGCAGAGTCCAGGGAAGTGCCTATGGCTACACCTTC. Translation: CATSRVQGSAYGYTF. This sequence joins TRBV15 and TRBJ1-2; TRBD1 might be the D (5 bases). This CDR3 has 15 residues. Germline loops: CDR1 LNHNV, CDR2 YYDKDF (reference sequence). V lost 1 base, J lost 4 bases, and 13 bases lay in between.

The rearrangement uses TRBV6-5 and TRBJ1-1; D remains unclear. Germline CDR1 and CDR2: MNHEY and SVGAGI. This CDR3 is built from 14 residues. Trimming left V 6 bases short and J 3 bases short, with 14 bases between. CDR3 nucleotides: TGTGCCAGCAGACGACACGCCGGGGACACTGAAGCTTTCTTT. Translating gives CASRRHAGDTEAFF.

In its sample, this clone was seen once. This sequence joins TRBV5-6 and TRBJ1-1; D unresolved. Germline loops: CDR1 SGHDT, CDR2 YYEEEE. The length of the CDR3 is 17 residues. The ends were cut back, 2 bases at V and 0 bases at J, with 17 bases in the middle. The CDR3 sequence: CASSFSSSRRMNTEAFF. The DNA for the CDR3 is TGTGCCAGCAGCTTCTCTTCATCGCGGCGGATGAACACTGAAGCTTTCTTT.

The chain joins TRBV2 to TRBJ2-7; 7 positions match TRBD2. Germline assignment: CDR1 SNHLY and CDR2 FYNNEI. After removal of 4 bases from V and 2 bases from J, the junction contained 8 bases not matched to a gene. CDR3 length: 15 residues. The chain's CDR3 is CASSVGEGSAYEQYF. CDR3 DNA sequence: TGTGCCAGCAGTGTGGGGGAGGGTTCAGCCTACGAGCAGTACTTC.

V and J are TRBV9 and TRBJ2-7; 7 bases line up with TRBD1. Trimming at V came to 4 bases and at J to 2 bases, leaving 9 bases not matched to a gene. The CDR3 extends over 15 amino acids. Germline lookup yields CDR1 SGDLS and CDR2 YYNGEE. The DNA of the CDR3 is TGTGCCAGCAGCCCCGCCGGGCAGGGGGCCTACGAGCAGTACTTC. This translates into CASSPAGQGAYEQYF.

The rearrangement joins TRBV19 to TRBJ1-5; TRBD1 might be the D (6 bases). The CDR3 is 14 amino acids. Germline V gene sequence: CDR1 LNHDA, CDR2 SQIVND (reference sequence). The V end lost 9 bases, the J end lost 0 bases, and 12 bases lay between the germline ends. The CDR3 DNA reads TGTGCCAGCCAGTACAGGGATAGCAATCAGCCCCAGCATTTT. Its protein is CASQYRDSNQPQHF.

The J gene is TRBJ1-3, the V gene TRBV29-1; D gene unclear. From germline, CDR1 is SQVTM and CDR2 ANQGSEA. This CDR3 has 13 residues. The V end was cut by 1 base, the J end by 4 bases, with 8 bases between. The CDR3, as DNA: TGCAGCGTTGAAGGAATCCAGGGAAACACCATATATTTT. It yields the protein CSVEGIQGNTIYF.

The CDR3 DNA sequence: TGTGCCAGCAGTAAAGTCGTCGCGAGGAACTATAATTCACCCCTCCACTTT. This codes for CASSKVVARNYNSPLHF. The V and J genes are TRBV7-2 and TRBJ1-6; D uncertain. Deletions cut 6 bases from V and 3 bases from J, with 18 bases between. The CDR3 consists of 17 residues. CDR1 SGHTA and CDR2 FQGNSA come from the germline V gene.

J is TRBJ2-5 and V is TRBV6-5, with D possibly TRBD1 on 5 matching bases. Trimming took 2 bases from V and 2 from J, leaving 9 bases between them. Germline values: CDR1 MNHEY, CDR2 SVGAGI. This CDR3 is 14 amino acids long. The CDR3 loop is CASSYVREQETQYF. The CDR3 nucleotides read TGTGCCAGCAGTTACGTCAGGGAACAAGAGACCCAGTACTTC.

The chain couples TRBV19 to TRBJ1-1; unclear D gene. There are 12 residues in the CDR3. Germline CDR1 is LNHDA and CDR2 is SQIVND (reference sequence). V dropped 5 bases and J dropped 0 bases, with 4 bases sitting between them. The CDR3 DNA reads as TGTGCCAGTAGTCCTATGAACACTGAAGCTTTCTTT. As protein: CASSPMNTEAFF.

As DNA, the CDR3 is TGTGCCAGCAGTTACGCGAGGTCCGGGGAGCTGTTTTTT. Encoded protein: CASSYARSGELFF. The chain links TRBV6-5 to TRBJ2-2; no definite D call. Germline V gene lookup returns CDR1 MNHEY and CDR2 SVGAGI. The CDR3 length is 13 residues. Trimming cost V 2 bases and J 6 bases, with 7 bases left between them.